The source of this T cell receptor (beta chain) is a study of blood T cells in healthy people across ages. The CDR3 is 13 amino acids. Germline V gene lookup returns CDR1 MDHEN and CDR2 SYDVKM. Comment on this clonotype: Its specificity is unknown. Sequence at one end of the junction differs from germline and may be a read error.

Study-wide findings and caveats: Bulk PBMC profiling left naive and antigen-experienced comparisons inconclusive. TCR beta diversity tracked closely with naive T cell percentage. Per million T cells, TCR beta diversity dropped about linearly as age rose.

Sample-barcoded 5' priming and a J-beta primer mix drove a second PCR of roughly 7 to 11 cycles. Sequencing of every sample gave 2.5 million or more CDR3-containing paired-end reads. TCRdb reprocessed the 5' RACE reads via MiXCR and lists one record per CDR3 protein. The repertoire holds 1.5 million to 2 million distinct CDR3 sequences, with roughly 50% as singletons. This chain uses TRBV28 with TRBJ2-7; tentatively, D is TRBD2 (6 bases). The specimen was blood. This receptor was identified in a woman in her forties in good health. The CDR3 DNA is TGTGCCACCAGTAGCGGAAGCGGCTACGAGCAGTACTTC. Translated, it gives CATSSGSGYEQYF.